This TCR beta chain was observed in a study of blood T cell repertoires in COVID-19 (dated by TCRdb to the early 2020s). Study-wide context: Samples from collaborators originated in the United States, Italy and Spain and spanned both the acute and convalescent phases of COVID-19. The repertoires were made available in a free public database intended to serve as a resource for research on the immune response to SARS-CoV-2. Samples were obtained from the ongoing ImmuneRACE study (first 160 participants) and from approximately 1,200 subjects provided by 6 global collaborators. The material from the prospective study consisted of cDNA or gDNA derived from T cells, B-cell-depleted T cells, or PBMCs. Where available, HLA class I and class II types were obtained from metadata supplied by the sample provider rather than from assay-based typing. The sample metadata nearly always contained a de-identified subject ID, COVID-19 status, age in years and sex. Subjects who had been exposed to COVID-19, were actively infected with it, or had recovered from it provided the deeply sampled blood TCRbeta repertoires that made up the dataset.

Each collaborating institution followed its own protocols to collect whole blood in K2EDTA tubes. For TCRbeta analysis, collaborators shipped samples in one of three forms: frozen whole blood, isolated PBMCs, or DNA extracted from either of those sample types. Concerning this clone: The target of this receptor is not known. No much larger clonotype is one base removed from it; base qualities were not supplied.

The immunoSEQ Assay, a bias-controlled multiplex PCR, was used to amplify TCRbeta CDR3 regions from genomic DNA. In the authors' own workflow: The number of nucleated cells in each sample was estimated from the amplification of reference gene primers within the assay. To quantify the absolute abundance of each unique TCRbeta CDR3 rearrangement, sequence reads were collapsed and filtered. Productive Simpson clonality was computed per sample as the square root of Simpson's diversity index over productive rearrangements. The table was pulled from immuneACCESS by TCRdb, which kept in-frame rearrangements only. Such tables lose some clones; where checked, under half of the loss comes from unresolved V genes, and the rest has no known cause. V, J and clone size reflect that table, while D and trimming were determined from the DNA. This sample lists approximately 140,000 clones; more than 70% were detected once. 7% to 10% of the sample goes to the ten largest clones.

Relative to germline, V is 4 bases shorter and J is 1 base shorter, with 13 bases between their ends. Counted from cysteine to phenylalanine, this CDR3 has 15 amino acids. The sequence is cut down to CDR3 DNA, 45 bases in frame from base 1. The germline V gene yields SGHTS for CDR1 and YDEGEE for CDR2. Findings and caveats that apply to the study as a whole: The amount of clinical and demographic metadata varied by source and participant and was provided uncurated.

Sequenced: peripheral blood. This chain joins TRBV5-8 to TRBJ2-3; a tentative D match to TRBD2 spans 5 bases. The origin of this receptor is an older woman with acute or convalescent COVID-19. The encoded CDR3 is CASSLPGVGTDTQYF. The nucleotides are TGTGCCAGCAGCCTCCCCGGGGTTGGCACAGATACGCAGTATTTT.